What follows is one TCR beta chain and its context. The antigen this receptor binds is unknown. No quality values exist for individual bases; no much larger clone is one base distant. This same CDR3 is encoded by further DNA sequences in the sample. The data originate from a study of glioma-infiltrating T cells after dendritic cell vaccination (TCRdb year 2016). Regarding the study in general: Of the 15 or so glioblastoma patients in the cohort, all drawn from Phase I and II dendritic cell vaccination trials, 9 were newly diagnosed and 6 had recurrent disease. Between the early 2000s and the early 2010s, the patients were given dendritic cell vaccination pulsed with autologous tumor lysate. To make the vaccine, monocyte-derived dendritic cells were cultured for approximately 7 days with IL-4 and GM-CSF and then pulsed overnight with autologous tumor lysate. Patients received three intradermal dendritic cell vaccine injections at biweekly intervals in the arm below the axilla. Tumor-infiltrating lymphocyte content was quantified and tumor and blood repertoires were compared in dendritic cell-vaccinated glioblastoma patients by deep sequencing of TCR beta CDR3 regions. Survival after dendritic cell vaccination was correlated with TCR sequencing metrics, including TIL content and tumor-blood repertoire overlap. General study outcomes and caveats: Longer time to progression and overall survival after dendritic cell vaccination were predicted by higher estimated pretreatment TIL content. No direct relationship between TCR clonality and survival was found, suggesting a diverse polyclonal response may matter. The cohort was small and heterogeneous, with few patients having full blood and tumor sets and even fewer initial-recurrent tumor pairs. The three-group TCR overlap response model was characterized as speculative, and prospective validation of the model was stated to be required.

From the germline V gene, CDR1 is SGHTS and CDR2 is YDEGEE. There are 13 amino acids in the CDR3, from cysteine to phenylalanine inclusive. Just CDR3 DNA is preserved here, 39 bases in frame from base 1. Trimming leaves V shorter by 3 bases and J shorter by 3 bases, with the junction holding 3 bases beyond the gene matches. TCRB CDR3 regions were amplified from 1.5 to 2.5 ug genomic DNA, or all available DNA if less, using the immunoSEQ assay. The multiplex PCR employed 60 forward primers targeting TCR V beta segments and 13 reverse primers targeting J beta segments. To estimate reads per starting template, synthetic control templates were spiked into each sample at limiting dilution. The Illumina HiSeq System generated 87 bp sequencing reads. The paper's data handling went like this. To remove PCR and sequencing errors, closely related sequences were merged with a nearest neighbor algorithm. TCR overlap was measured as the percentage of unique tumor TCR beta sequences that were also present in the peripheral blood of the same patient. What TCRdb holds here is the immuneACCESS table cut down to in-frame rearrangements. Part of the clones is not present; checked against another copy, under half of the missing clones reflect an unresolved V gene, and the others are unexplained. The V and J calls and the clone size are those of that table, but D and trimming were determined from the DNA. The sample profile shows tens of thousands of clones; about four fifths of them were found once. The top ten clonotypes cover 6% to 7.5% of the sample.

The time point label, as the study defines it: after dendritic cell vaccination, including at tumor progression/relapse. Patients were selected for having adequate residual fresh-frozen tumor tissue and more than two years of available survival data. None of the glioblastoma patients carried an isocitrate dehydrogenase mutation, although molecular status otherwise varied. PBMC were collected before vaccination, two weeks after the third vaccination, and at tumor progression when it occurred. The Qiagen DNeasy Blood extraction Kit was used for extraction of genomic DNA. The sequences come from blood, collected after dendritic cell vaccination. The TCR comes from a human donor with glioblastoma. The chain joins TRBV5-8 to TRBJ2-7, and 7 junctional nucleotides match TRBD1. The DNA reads TGTGCCAGCAGCTGGGGACAGTACTACGAGCAGTACTTC. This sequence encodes CASSWGQYYEQYF. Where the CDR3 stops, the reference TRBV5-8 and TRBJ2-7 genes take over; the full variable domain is EAGVTQSPTHLIKTRGQQATLRCSPISGHTSVYWYQQALGLGLQFLLWYDEGEERNRGNFPPRFSGRQFPNYSSELNVNALELEDSALYLCASSWGQYYEQYFGPGTRLTVT.